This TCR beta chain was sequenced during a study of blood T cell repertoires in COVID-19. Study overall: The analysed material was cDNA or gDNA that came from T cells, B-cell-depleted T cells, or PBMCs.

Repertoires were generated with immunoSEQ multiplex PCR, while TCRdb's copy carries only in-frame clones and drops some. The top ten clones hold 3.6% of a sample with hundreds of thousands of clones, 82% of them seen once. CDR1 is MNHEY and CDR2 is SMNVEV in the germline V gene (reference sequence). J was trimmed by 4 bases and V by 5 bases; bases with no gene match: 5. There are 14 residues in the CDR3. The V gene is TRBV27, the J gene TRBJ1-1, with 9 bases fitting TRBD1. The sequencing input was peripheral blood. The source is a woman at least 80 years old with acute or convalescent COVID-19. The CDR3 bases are TGTGCCAGCAGTACGGGACAGGGAGGCACTGAAGCTTTCTTT. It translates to CASSTGQGGTEAFF.